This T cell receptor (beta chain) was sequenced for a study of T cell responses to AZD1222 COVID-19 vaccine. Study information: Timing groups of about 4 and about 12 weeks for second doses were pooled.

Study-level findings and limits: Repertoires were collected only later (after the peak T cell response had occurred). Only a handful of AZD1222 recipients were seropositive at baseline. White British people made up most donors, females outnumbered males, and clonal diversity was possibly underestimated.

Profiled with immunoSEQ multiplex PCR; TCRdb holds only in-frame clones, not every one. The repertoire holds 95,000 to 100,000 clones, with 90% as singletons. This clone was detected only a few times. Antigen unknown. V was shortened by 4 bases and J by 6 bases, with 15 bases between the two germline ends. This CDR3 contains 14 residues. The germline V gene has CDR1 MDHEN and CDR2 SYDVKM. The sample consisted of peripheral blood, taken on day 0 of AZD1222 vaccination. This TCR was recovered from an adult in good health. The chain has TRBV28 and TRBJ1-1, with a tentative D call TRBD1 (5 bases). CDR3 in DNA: TGTGCCAGCAGTTCCTTATTACAGGTCTCTGAAGCTTTCTTT. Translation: CASSSLLQVSEAFF.